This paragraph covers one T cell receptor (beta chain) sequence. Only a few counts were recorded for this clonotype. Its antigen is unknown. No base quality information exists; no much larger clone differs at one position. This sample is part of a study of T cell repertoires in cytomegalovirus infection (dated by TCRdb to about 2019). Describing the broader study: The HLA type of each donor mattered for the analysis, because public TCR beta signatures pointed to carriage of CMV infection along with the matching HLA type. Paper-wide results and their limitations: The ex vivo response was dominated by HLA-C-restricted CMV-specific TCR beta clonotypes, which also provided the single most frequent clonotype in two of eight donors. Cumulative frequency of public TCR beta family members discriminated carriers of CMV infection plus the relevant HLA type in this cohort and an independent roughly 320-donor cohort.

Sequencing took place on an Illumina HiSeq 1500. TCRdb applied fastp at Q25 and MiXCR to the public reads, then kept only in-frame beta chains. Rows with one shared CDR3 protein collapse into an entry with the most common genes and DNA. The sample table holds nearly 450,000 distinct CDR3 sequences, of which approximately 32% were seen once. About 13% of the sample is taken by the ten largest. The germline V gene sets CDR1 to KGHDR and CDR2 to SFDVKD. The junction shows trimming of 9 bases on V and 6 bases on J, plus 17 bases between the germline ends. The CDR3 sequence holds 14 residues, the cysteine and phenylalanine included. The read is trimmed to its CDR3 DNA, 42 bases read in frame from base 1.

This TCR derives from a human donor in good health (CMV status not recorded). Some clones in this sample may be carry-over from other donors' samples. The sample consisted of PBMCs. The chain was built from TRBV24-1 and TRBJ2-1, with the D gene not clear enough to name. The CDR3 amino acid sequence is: CATEDQRGSNEQFF. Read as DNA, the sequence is TGTGCCACCGAAGACCAACGCGGATCCAATGAGCAGTTCTTC.